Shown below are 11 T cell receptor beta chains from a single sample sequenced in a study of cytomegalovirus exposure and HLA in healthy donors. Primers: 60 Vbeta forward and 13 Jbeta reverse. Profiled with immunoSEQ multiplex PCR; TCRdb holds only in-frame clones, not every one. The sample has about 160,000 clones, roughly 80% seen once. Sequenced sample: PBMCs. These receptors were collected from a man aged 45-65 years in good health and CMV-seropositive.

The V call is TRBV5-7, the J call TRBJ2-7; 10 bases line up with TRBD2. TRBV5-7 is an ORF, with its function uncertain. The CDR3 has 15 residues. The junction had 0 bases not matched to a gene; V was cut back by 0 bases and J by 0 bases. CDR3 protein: CASSLGTSGSYEQYF. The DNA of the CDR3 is TGTGCCAGCAGCTTGGGGACTAGCGGCTCCTACGAGCAGTACTTC.

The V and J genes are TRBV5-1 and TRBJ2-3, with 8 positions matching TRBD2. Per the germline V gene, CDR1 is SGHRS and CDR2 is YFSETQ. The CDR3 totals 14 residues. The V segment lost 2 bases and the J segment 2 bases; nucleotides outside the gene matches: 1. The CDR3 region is CASSLAGATDTQYF. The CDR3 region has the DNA TGCGCCAGCAGCTTAGCGGGGGCCACAGATACGCAGTATTTT.

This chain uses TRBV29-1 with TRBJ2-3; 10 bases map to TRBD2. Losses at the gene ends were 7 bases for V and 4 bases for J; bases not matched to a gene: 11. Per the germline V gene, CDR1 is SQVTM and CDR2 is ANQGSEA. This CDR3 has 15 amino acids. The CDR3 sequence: CSAEGGAGGADTQYF. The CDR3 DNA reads TGCAGCGCTGAGGGTGGAGCGGGGGGGGCAGATACGCAGTATTTT.

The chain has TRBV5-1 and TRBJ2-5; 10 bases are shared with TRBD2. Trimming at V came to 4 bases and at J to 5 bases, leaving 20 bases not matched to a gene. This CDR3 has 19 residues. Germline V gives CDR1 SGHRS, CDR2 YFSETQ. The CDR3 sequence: CASSANPGGAGGPRETQYF. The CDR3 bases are TGCGCCAGCAGCGCGAACCCCGGTGGAGCGGGGGGGCCGCGGGAGACCCAGTACTTC.

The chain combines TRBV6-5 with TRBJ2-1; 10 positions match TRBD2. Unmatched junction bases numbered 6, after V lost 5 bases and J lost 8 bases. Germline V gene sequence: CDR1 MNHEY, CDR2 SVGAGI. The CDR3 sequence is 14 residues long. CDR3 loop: CASSRGTSAYEQFF. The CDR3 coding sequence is TGTGCCAGCAGTAGGGGGACTAGCGCCTATGAGCAGTTCTTC.

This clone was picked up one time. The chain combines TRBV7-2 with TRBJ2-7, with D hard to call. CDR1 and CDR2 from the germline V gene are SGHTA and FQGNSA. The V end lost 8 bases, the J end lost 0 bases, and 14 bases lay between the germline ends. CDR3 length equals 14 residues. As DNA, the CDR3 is TGTGCCAGCGTTGGCGGCCCCCTCTCCTACGAGCAGTACTTC. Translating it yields CASVGGPLSYEQYF.

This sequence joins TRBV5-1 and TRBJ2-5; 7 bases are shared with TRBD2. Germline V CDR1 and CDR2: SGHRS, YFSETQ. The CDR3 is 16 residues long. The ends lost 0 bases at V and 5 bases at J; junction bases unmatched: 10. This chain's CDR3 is CASSLVASGPAETQYF. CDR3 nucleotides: TGCGCCAGCAGCTTGGTAGCTAGCGGTCCTGCTGAGACCCAGTACTTC.

CDR3 loop: CAIRDRDTSTDTQYF. Written as DNA, the CDR3 is TGTGCCATCCGGGACAGGGACACCAGCACAGATACGCAGTATTTT. V and J are TRBV10-3 and TRBJ2-3, with TRBD1 matching over 9 bases. This CDR3 is built from 15 residues. The germline V gene has CDR1 ENHRY and CDR2 SYGVKD. J gave up 0 bases and V 8 bases, and 6 bases lay outside the gene matches.

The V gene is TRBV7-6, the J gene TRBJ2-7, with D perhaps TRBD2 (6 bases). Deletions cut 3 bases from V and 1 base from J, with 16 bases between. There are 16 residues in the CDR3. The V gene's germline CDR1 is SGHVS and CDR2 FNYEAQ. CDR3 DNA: TGTGCCAGCAGCTTCGTATTGGCGGGGCCTTCCTACGAGCAGTACTTC. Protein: CASSFVLAGPSYEQYF. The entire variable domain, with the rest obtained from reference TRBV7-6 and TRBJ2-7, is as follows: GAGVSQSPRYKVTKRGQDVALRCDPISGHVSLYWYRQALGQGPEFLTYFNYEAQQDKSGLPNDRFSAERPEGSISTLTIQRTEQRDSAMYRCASSFVLAGPSYEQYFGPGTRLTVT.

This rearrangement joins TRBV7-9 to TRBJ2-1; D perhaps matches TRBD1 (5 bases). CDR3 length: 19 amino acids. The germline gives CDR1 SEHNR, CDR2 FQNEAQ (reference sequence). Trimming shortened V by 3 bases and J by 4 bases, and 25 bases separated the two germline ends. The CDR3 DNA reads TGTGCCAGCAGCTTTCGTTTAGTTCCCCGGCCCCCAGGGTACAATGAGCAGTTCTTC. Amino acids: CASSFRLVPRPPGYNEQFF.

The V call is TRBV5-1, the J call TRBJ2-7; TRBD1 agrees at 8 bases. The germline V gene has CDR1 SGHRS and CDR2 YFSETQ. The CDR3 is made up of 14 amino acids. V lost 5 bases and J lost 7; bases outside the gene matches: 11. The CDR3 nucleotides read TGCGCCAGCAGACCTACAGGGGGTGGATGGGAGCAGTACTTC. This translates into CASRPTGGGWEQYF.